The clone carrying this T cell receptor (beta chain) showed up just once. Between the trimmed V and J ends, which lost 3 bases and 4 bases, there was a span of 7 bases. The CDR3 extends over 13 amino acids. The sample is drawn from a study of blood T cell repertoires in COVID-19. Study overall: Donors in the United States, Italy and Spain gave samples during acute or convalescent COVID-19. T cells, B-cell-depleted T cells, or PBMCs supplied cDNA or gDNA.

As processed by the authors: Nucleated cell number was recorded as an estimate derived from reference gene primer amplification. The repertoire was sequenced with immunoSEQ multiplex PCR; TCRdb's copy has only in-frame clones and lacks some. The V and J calls and the clone size are those of that table, but D and trimming were determined from the DNA. The repertoire consists of 70,000 to 75,000 clones, with around three quarters occurring once and the leading ten covering less than 30%. This receptor was identified in a man in his sixties with active or convalescent COVID-19. The sequencing input was peripheral blood. V and J are TRBV12-3 or TRBV12-4 and TRBJ1-5; D unresolved. CDR3 nucleotides: TGTGCCAGCAGTTTTACACAAAATCAGCCCCAGCATTTT. It translates to CASSFTQNQPQHF.